What follows describes a single T cell receptor beta chain. Antigen specificity is unknown. The data stem from a study of shared clonotypes between healthy human individuals. Study summary: CD8 memory received one plate per donor, CD8 naive two, CD4 memory three and CD4 naive three. Study results and caveats: Donor scarcity curtailed the genetic and exposure-history diversity represented herein.

The CDR3 contains 14 residues. With 5 bases removed from V and 1 base from J, the gap between germline ends came to 11 bases. CDR1 and CDR2 (germline): SGHTA, FQGNSA. TCRdb's copy holds only in-frame clones and misses some; the assay was immunoSEQ multiplex PCR. The table records 2.5 million or so clones, roughly nine tenths of them present only once. This TCR derives from a man aged 18 to 35 in good health. The material sequenced was naive CD4+ T cells sorted from blood. Subset in this sample: CD45RA+ positively selected. The gene calls are TRBV7-2 and TRBJ2-5; D unclear. The CDR3 is CASSTNSVQETQYF. The CDR3 coding sequence is TGTGCCAGCAGCACCAACTCCGTCCAAGAGACCCAGTACTTC.